One sample yielded the 3 T cell receptor beta chains listed below, sequenced in a study of CD8+ T cells in alopecia areata listed by TCRdb under 2018. Libraries were built with the immunoSEQ multiplex PCR assay. RNA was extracted from all samples and reverse transcribed into cDNA as template for TCR sequencing. Here the immuneACCESS table is served through TCRdb, limited to in-frame sequences with V and J called. Missing clones are a known gap in these copies; in checked studies unresolved V genes cover under half, and the rest lacks a known reason. For this sample the table reports 200,000 to 300,000 clones, with no clone seen just once. The biggest ten clones account for less than 1.5% of the sample. Pooled mouse cutaneous lymph node cells were stained for CD4, CD8alpha, NKG2D, NKG2ACE and other markers and were then sorted on a BD Influx. The sequenced sample consisted of CD4+ T cells sorted from a lymph node. These receptors were taken from a C3H/HeJ mouse with alopecia areata. This strain possesses the MHC haplotype H2-k.

This clone was counted a few times. Gene names denote mouse genes. Coverage ceases 4 residues before the CDR3 finishes, and the germline J gene fills in the end. V gene TRBV29 combines with J gene TRBJ1-2; TRBD1 aligns across 9 bases. CDR1 is MSHET, CDR2 SYDVDS, per germline. With 2 bases clipped from V and 2 bases from J, the junction kept 0 bases outside the gene matches. The CDR3 is 14 residues long. The CDR3 DNA, read in part, is TGTGCTAGCAGTTTAACAGGGGGCAACTCC. Its protein product is CASSLTGGNS. The entire CDR3 sequence reads CASSLTGGNSDYTF.

Details on this clone: Mouse gene names and germline throughout. The read gets to within 4 residues of the CDR3 end, and the germline J gene fills in the rest. The chain recombines TRBV31 with TRBJ2-1; 11 bases fit TRBD2. CDR3 size: 15 residues. Germline V gene data show CDR1 as GKSSPN and CDR2 as SITVG. V gave up 3 bases and J gave up 3 bases; unmatched junction bases: 4. Incomplete CDR3 DNA: TGTGCCTGGAGCCGGGACTGGGGGCTCTATGCT. This gives the protein CAWSRDWGLYA. Given in full, the CDR3 is CAWSRDWGLYAEQFF.

This clone was seen a few times. Gene names denote mouse genes. The missing CDR3 end, 4 residues past where the read stops, is filled in from the germline J gene. V usage is TRBV1 and J usage is TRBJ2-7; D may be TRBD1 (6 bases). V was pared by 2 bases and J by 2 bases, with 13 bases between. Germline CDR1 NSQYPW, CDR2 LRSPGD (reference sequence). There are 15 residues in the CDR3. The CDR3 bases that were read are TGCACCTGCAGTGCACCGGGACAAATAACCTAT. Its protein product is CTCSAPGQITY. From start to end, the CDR3 is CTCSAPGQITYEQYF. The variable domain in full, with the rest retrieved from reference TRBV1 and TRBJ2-7, is VTLLEQNPRWRLVPRGQAVNLRCILKNSQYPWMSWYQQDLQKQLQWLFTLRSPGDKEVKSLPGADYLATRVTDTELRLQVANMSQGRTLYCTCSAPGQITYEQYFGPGTRLTVL.